One TCR beta chain is described in this entry. Germline assignment: CDR1 SNHLY and CDR2 FYNNEI. V shed 2 bases and J shed 4 bases, with 14 bases lying between them. The CDR3 spans 15 residues. Amplification from RNA transcripts yielded the TCR beta CDR3 regions. An opening RT-PCR round employed HTBI primers and preceded a second-round multiplex PCR. TCRdb reprocessed the multiplex PCR reads with MiXCR, giving one entry per CDR3 protein. The data contain tens of thousands of distinct CDR3 sequences, about 51% of them singletons. The record originates from a study of Graves' ophthalmopathy and Graves' hyperthyroidism.

This clonotype was sampled from an adult man with Graves' ophthalmopathy. This chain joins TRBV2 and TRBJ2-5; D possibly uses TRBD1 or TRBD2 (5 bases each). The sample comprised peripheral blood. CDR3 in amino acids: CASSELWGNGETQYF. CDR3 coding DNA: TGTGCCAGCAGTGAACTTTGGGGGAATGGAGAGACCCAGTACTTC.